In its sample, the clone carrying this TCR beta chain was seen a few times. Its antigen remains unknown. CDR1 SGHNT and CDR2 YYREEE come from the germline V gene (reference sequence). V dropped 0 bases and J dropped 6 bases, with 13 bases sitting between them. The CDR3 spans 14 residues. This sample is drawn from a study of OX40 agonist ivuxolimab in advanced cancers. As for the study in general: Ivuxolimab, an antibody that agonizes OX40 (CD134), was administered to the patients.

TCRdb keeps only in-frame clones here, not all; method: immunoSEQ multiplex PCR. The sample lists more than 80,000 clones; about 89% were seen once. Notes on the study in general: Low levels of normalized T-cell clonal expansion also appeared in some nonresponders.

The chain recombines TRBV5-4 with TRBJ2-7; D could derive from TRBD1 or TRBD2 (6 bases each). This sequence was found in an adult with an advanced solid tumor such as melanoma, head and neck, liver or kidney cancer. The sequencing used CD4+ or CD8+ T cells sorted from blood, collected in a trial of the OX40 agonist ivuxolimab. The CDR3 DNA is TGTGCCAGCAGCTTGGAGGGGTGGGGGGCCGAGCAGTACTTC. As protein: CASSLEGWGAEQYF.